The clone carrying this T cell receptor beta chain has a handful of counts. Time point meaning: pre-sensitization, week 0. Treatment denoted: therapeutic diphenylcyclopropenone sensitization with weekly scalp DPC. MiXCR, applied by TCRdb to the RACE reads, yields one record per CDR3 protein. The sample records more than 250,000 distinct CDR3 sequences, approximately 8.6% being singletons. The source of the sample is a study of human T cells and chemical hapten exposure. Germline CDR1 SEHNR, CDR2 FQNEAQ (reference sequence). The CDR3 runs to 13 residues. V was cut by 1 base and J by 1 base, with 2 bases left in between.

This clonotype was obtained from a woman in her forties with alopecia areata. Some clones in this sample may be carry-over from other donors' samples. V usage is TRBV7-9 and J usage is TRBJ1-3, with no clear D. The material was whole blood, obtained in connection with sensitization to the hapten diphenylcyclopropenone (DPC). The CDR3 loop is CASSLGSGNTIYF. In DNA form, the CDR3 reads TGTGCCAGCAGCTTAGGGTCTGGAAACACCATATATTTT.